This entry lists 10 T cell receptor beta chains sequenced from one sample in a study of T cells in Graves' hyperthyroidism and ophthalmopathy (dated by TCRdb to the late 2010s). Receptors were amplified or captured by multiplex PCR. The sample was run on an Illumina HiSeq 2000. The TCR beta CDR3 regions were amplified from RNA transcripts. A first-round RT-PCR of the TCR CDR3 used the HTBI primer set with the Qiagen OneStep RT-PCR kit. The public reads were quality trimmed at Q25 with fastp and then assembled into clones with MiXCR by TCRdb, keeping productive beta chains. Rows with one shared CDR3 protein collapse into an entry with the most common genes and DNA. In this sample the table shows about 510,000 distinct CDR3 sequences, 46% of which occur a single time. About 45% of the sample is in the top ten clones. Sequences were obtained from peripheral blood or thyroid tissue (not recorded which). These receptors all stem from an adult woman with Graves' disease, either hyperthyroidism or ophthalmopathy (not recorded which).

V is TRBV29-1 and J is TRBJ2-5; 11 nucleotides agree with TRBD1. Germline V gene data show CDR1 as SQVTM and CDR2 as ANQGSEA. J gave up 5 bases and V 7 bases, and 6 bases lay outside the gene matches. There are 13 residues in the CDR3. The CDR3 nucleotides read TGCAGCGGCCGGACAGGGGGCCGGGAGACCCAGTACTTC. Translation gives CSGRTGGRETQYF.

This clonotype was counted many times. The rearrangement uses TRBV6-2 or TRBV6-3 and TRBJ2-6, with D perhaps given as TRBD1 or TRBD2 (5 bases each). The CDR3 runs to 21 residues. Germline V gives CDR1 MNHEY, CDR2 SVGEGT. Trimming stripped 6 bases from V and 0 bases from J, with 27 bases between. CDR3 bases: TGTGCCAGCAGCCAGCGGTGGGACCTCTGGACACCGTACTCTGGGGCCAACGTCCTGACTTTC. It codes for CASSQRWDLWTPYSGANVLTF.

The chain combines TRBV28 with TRBJ2-5; the D is unclear. The DNA end favors TRBJ2-7, so the J call may be wrong. From germline, CDR1 is MDHEN and CDR2 SYDVKM. The CDR3 spans 13 residues. The CDR3 loop is CASSFPRFYEQYF. CDR3 nucleotides: TGTGCCAGCAGTTTCCCTCGGTTCTACGAGCAGTACTTC.

This clonotype was recorded many times. The J gene is TRBJ2-2, the V gene TRBV11-2, with D possibly matching TRBD2 (6 bases). Trimming cost V 6 bases and J 6 bases, with 11 bases left between them. This CDR3 region has 13 residues. Looked up from germline, CDR1 is SGHAT and CDR2 is FQNNGV. CDR3 loop: CASSGGIAGELFF. The CDR3 nucleotides are TGTGCCAGCAGTGGAGGGATCGCCGGGGAGCTGTTTTTT.

This clonotype was seen many times. V usage is TRBV6-5 and J usage is TRBJ1-4, with a tentative D call TRBD1 (6 bases). The V gene lost 5 bases and the J gene lost 5 bases, with 9 bases spanning the gap. CDR1 is MNHEY, CDR2 SVGAGI, per germline. The CDR3 is 13 amino acids. The CDR3, as DNA: TGTGCCAGCAGTGAGGGGGGGAATGAAAAACTGTTTTTT. This codes for CASSEGGNEKLFF.

V is TRBV15 and J is TRBJ2-5; 7 bases are a match to TRBD2. This CDR3 spans 17 amino acids. With 3 bases clipped from V and 1 base from J, the junction kept 11 bases outside the gene matches. The V gene's germline CDR1 is LNHNV and CDR2 YYDKDF (reference sequence). The CDR3 here is CATSSALSGTTQETQYF. In DNA form, the CDR3 reads TGTGCCACCAGCAGTGCGTTATCCGGGACTACCCAAGAGACCCAGTACTTC.

In its sample, this clonotype was seen many times. The rearrangement uses TRBV5-1 and TRBJ1-5, with D possibly matching TRBD1 (6 bases). V was clipped by 7 bases and J by 2 bases, with 16 bases between them. The CDR3 runs 15 residues. Germline CDR1 is SGHRS and CDR2 is YFSETQ. This CDR3 is CASSPGVVGNQPQHF. The CDR3 DNA reads as TGCGCCAGCTCCCCAGGGGTGGTGGGCAATCAGCCCCAGCATTTT.

This clonotype was counted a few times. V and J are TRBV20-1 and TRBJ1-5; D possibly corresponds to TRBD1 (5 bases). Trimming left V 4 bases short and J 6 bases short, with 25 bases between. The CDR3 has 17 amino acids. Germline V lookup: CDR1 DFQATT, CDR2 SNEGSKA (reference sequence). CDR3 nucleotides: TGCAGTGCTATTCGGAGGGGCCGTGCCAGTTCAAGTCAGCCCCAGCATTTT. It codes for CSAIRRGRASSSQPQHF.

The DNA of the CDR3 is TGTGCCAGCAGTAGGGTCGATCGGAATTCACCCCTCCACTTT. Amino acids: CASSRVDRNSPLHF. The chain carries TRBV25-1 and TRBJ1-6; D not certain. In germline, CDR1 is MGHDK, CDR2 SYGVNS. Trimming took 5 bases from V and 7 from J, leaving 12 bases between them. The CDR3 totals 14 residues.

V gene TRBV10-3 combines with J gene TRBJ2-5; 9 positions agree with TRBD2. The CDR3 consists of 14 residues. Germline trimming cut 3 bases from V and 3 bases from J; bases unmatched to any gene: 2. CDR1 is ENHRY, CDR2 SYGVKD, per germline. CDR3 DNA sequence: TGTGCCATCAGTGAACTAGCGGGTAAAGAGACCCAGTACTTC. It yields the protein CAISELAGKETQYF.